Listed here is a single T cell receptor beta chain. Its antigen remains unidentified. Per-base qualities were not stored, and no clone one base away is much larger. This record comes from a study of blood T cell repertoires in COVID-19 (dated by TCRdb to the early 2020s). Some background on the complete study: Samples from collaborators originated in the United States, Italy and Spain and spanned both the acute and convalescent phases of COVID-19. The repertoires were released in a freely available public database meant as a resource for research on the immune response to SARS-CoV-2. Deeply sampled blood TCRbeta repertoires from subjects exposed to, actively infected with, or recovered from COVID-19 were included in the dataset. Samples were obtained from the ongoing ImmuneRACE study (first 160 participants) and from about 1,300 subjects provided by 6 global collaborators. The material from the prospective study consisted of cDNA or gDNA derived from T cells, B-cell-depleted T cells, or PBMCs. HLA class I and class II types, where available, came from metadata supplied by the sample provider rather than from assay-based typing. A de-identified subject ID, COVID-19 status, age in years and sex were almost always included in the sample metadata. Results the study describes overall, beyond this receptor: Clinical and demographic metadata were provided uncurated, with the amount varying by source and participant.

TCRbeta CDR3 regions were amplified from genomic DNA using the immunoSEQ Assay, a bias-controlled multiplex PCR. As for the original processing: The number of nucleated cells in each sample was estimated from the amplification of reference gene primers within the assay. Sequence reads were collapsed and filtered to measure the absolute abundance of every unique TCRbeta CDR3 rearrangement. Productive Simpson clonality was computed per sample as the square root of Simpson's diversity index over productive rearrangements. TCRdb took this table from immuneACCESS and kept in-frame rearrangements with V and J called. Such tables lack part of the clones; where checked against another copy, unresolved V genes explain under half of the gap, and the rest is unexplained. V, J and clone size derive from that table, while D and trimming were established from the DNA sequence. The sample table records approximately 230,000 clones; under 95% of these occur just once. Clones ranked in the top ten supply under 2.5% of the sample.

Enrolling through a virtual design, the prospective study's participants ranged in age from roughly 18 to 90 years and lived across roughly 24 United States geographic areas. In the prospective study, cohorts were assigned on the basis of participant-reported clinical history obtained from a screening survey and a study questionnaire. Recovered participants in ImmuneRACE Cohort 3 were defined by two consecutive negative NP/OP PCR tests, clearance by a healthcare professional, or resolution of symptoms. Mobile phlebotomists in the prospective study collected whole blood, serum and a nasopharyngeal or oropharyngeal swab from every participant. Participants in the prospective study had the option to provide additional blood draws and questionnaires over an approximately 2-month period. Prospective study blood samples were shipped either frozen or at room temperature before DNA extraction. The sequenced sample was PBMCs or T cells enriched from blood (not recorded which). This clonotype was sampled from a woman between 18 and 30 years old who had recovered from COVID-19.

The nucleotides read TGTGCCAGCAGCCCTCTGACTAGCGGGAGTAGAGAGACCCAGTACTTC. This codes for CASSPLTSGSRETQYF. The chain was built from TRBV3-1 (or the pseudogene TRBV3-2) and TRBJ2-5, with TRBD2 identical over 12 junction bases. CDR1 is given as LGHDT and CDR2 as YNNKEL, both from the germline V gene (reference sequence). The CDR3 goes from the cysteine to the phenylalanine over 16 residues. The retained sequence is limited to the CDR3, 48 bases, with the frame set at the first base. V and J are trimmed by 4 bases and 4 bases, and the gene matches miss 7 bases of the junction.